This section outlines one T cell receptor beta chain sequence together with its context. This receptor's antigen is unknown. No base qualities exist here, and no much larger clone lies one base off it. The germline V end is reduced by 8 bases and the J end by 2 bases; junction bases left unmatched: 13. Its CDR3 holds 16 amino acids, cysteine through phenylalanine. The kept DNA is CDR3 alone, 48 bases in frame from the first base. CDR1 SNHLY and CDR2 FYNNEI were looked up in the germline V gene. The entry originates in a study of control samples from healthy donors and cancer patients (dated by TCRdb to about 2020). The library relied on the immunoSEQ multiplex PCR assay. This is the immuneACCESS table as TCRdb keeps it, with only in-frame sequences that have V and J called. A part of the clones is gone; compared with another copy, unresolved V genes explain less than half, and the rest is unexplained. The sample includes 95,000 to 150,000 clones, with roughly nine tenths observed a single time. The leading ten clones occupy approximately 7.8% of the sample.

The sequence came from a woman aged 18-29 years in good health. The chain is made from TRBV2 and TRBJ2-7, with 9 middle bases fitting TRBD1. The sequencing input was blood. The DNA is as follows: TGTGCCAGCCCCCCGGGACGGGACAGGGAGGCCTACGAGCAGTACTTC. This yields the protein CASPPGRDREAYEQYF.